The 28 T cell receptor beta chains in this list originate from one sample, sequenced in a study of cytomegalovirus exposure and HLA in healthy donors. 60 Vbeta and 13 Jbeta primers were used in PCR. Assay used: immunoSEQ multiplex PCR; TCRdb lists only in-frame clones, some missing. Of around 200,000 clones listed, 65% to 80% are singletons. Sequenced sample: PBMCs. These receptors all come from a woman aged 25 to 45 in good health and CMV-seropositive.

DNA for the CDR3: TGCGCCAGCAGCCTGATGTTCGGGGAGAAGGGCTCTCGCGAGCAGTACTTC. Translating gives CASSLMFGEKGSREQYF. V and J are TRBV5-1 and TRBJ2-7, with a tentative D call TRBD2 (5 bases). The germline gives CDR1 SGHRS, CDR2 YFSETQ. This CDR3 comprises 17 residues. Deletions cut 4 bases from V and 6 bases from J, with 26 bases between. The whole variable domain, remainder taken from reference TRBV5-1 and TRBJ2-7, is KAGVTQTPRYLIKTRGQQVTLSCSPISGHRSVSWYQQTPGQGLQFLFEYFSETQRNKGNFPGRFSGRQFSNSRSEMNVSTLELGDSALYLCASSLMFGEKGSREQYFGPGTRLTVT.

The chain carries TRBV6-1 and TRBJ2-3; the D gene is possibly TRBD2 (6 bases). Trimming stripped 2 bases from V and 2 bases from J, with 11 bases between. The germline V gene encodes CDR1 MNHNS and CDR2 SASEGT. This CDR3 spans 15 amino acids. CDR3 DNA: TGTGCCAGCAGTGAACCCGCGGGATTCACAGATACGCAGTATTTT. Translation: CASSEPAGFTDTQYF.

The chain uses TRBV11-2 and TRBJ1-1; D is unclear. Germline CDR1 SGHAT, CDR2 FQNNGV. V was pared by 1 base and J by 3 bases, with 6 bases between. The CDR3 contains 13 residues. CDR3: CASSLGHYTEAFF. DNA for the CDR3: TGTGCCAGCAGCTTAGGACACTACACTGAAGCTTTCTTT. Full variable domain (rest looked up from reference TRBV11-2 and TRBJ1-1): EAGVAQSPRYKIIEKRQSVAFWCNPISGHATLYWYQQILGQGPKLLIQFQNNGVVDDSQLPKDRFSAERLKGVDSTLKIQPAKLEDSAVYLCASSLGHYTEAFFGQGTRLTVV.

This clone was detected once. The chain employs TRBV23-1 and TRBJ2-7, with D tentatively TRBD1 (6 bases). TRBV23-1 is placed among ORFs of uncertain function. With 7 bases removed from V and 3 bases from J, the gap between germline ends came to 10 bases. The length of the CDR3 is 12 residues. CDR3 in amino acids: CASIWTVYEQYF. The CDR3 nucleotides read TGCGCCAGCATTTGGACAGTCTACGAGCAGTACTTC.

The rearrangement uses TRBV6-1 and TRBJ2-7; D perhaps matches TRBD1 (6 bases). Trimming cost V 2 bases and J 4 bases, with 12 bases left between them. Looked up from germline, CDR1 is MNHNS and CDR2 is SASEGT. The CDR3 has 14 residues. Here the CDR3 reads CASSEQGPLYEQYF. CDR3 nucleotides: TGTGCCAGCAGTGAACAGGGGCCGCTTTACGAGCAGTACTTC.

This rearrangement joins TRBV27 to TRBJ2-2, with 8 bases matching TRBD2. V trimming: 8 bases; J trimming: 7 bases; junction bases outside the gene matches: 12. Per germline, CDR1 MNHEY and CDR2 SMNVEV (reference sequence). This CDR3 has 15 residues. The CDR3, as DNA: TGTGCCAGCGGCGGGGGGCCTTTGGGGGGCGGGGAGCTGTTTTTT. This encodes CASGGGPLGGGELFF.

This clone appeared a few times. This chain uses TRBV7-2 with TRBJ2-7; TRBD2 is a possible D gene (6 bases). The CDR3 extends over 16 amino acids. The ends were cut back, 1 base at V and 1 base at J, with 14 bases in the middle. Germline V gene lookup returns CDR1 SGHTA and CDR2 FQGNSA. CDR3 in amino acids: CASSLDLAAWSYEQYF. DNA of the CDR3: TGTGCCAGCAGCTTAGATTTAGCGGCCTGGTCCTACGAGCAGTACTTC.

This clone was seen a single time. The CDR3 DNA reads as TGTGCCTGGAGTACCGGACAGTTTGGAGATACGCAGTATTTT. Translated: CAWSTGQFGDTQYF. The V gene is TRBV30, the J gene TRBJ2-3; tentatively, D is TRBD1 (6 bases). V was cut by 2 bases and J by 5 bases, with 14 bases left in between. The length of the CDR3 is 14 residues. Germline V gene data show CDR1 as GTSNPN and CDR2 as SVGIG (reference sequence).

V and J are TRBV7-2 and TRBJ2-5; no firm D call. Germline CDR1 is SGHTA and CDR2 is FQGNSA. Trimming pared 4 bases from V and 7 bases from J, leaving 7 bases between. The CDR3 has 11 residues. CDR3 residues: CASSSVGTQYF. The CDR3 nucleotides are TGTGCCAGCAGCTCCGTCGGGACCCAGTACTTC.

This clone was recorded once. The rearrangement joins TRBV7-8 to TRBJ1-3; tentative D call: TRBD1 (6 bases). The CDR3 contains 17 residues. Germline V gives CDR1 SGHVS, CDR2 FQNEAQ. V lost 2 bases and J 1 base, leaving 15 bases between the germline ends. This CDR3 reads CASSLLGTSGSGNTIYF. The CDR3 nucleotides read TGTGCCAGCAGCTTACTTGGGACAAGTGGGTCTGGAAACACCATATATTTT.

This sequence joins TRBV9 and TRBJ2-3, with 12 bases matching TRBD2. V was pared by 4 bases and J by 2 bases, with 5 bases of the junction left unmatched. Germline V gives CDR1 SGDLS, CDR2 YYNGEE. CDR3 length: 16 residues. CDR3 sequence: CASSSRLAGVTDTQYF. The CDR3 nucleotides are TGTGCCAGCAGCTCTCGACTAGCGGGGGTCACAGATACGCAGTATTTT.

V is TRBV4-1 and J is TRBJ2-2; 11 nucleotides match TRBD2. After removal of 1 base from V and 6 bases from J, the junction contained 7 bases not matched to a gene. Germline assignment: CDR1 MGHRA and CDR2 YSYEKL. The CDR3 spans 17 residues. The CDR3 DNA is TGCGCCAGCAGCCAAGTGACTAGCGGGGCACGGTCCGGGGAGCTGTTTTTT. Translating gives CASSQVTSGARSGELFF.

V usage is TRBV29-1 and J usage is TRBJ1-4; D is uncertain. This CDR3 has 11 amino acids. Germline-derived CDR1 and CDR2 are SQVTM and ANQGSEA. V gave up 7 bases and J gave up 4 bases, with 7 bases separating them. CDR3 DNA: TGCAGCGGTCGGAGTAATGAAAAACTGTTTTTT. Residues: CSGRSNEKLFF. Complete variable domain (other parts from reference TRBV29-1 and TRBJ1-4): SAVISQKPSRDICQRGTSLTIQCQVDSQVTMMFWYRQQPGQSLTLIATANQGSEATYESGFVIDKFPISRPNLTFSTLTVSNMSPEDSSIYLCSGRSNEKLFFGSGTQLSVL.

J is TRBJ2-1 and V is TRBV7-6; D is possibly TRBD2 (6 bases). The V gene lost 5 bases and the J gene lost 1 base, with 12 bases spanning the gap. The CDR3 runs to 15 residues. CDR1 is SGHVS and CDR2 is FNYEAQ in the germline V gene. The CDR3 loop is CASSLGGYSYNEQFF. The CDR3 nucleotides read TGTGCCAGCAGCCTGGGGGGATATTCCTACAATGAGCAGTTCTTC.

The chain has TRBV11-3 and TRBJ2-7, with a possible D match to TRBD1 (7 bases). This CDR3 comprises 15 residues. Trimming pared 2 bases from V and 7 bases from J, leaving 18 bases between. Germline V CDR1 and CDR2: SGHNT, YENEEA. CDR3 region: CASSLRQGGTGEQYF. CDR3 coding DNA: TGTGCCAGCAGCTTAAGACAGGGCGGGACGGGGGAGCAGTACTTC.

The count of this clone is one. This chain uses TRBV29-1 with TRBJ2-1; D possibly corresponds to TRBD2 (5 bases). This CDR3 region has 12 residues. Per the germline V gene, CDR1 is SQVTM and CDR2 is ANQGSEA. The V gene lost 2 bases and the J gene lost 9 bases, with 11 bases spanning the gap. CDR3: CSVELPGFEQFF. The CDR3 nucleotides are TGCAGCGTTGAACTTCCGGGATTTGAGCAGTTCTTC.

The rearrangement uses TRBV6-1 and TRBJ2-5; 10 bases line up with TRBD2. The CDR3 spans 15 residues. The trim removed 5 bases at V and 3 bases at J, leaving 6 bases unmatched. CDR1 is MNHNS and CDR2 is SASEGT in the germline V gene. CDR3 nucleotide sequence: TGTGCCAGCAGTCCTATAGCGGGGGGTGAAGAGACCCAGTACTTC. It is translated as CASSPIAGGEETQYF.

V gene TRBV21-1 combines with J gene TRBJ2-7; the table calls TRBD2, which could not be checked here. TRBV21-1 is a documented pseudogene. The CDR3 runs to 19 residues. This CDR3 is CASSTPHPVGRAKSYEQYF. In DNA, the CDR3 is TGTGCCAGCAGCACACCACACCCGGTGGGGAGGGCAAAGTCCTACGAGCAGTACTTC.

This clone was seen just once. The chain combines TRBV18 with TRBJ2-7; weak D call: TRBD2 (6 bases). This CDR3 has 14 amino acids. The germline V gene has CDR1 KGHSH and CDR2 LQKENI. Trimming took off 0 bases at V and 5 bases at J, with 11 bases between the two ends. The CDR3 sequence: CASSPPEGLNEQYF. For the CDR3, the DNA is TGTGCCAGCTCACCACCGGAGGGGCTCAACGAGCAGTACTTC. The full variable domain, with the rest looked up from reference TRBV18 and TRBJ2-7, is NAGVMQNPRHLVRRRGQEARLRCSPMKGHSHVYWYRQLPEEGLKFMVYLQKENIIDESGMPKERFSAEFPKEGPSILRIQQVVRGDSAAYFCASSPPEGLNEQYFGPGTRLTVT.

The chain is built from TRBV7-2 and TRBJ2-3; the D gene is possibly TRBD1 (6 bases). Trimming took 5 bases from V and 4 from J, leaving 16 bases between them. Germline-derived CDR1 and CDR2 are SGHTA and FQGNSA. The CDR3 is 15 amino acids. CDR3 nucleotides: TGTGCCAGCAGCGAACAGGGCCACGAGGCAGATACGCAGTATTTT. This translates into CASSEQGHEADTQYF.

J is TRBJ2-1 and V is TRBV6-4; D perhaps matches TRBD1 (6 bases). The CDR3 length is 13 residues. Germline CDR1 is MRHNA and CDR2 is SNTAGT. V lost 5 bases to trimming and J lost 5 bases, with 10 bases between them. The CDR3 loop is CASSTGQNNEQFF. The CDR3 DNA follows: TGTGCCAGCAGTACCGGACAGAACAATGAGCAGTTCTTC.

CDR3 nucleotide sequence: TGCAGCGTTTTGACAGACTCCTACGAGCAGTACTTC. Translated: CSVLTDSYEQYF. The rearrangement links TRBV29-1 to TRBJ2-7, with a possible D match to TRBD1 (5 bases). Germline V gene data show CDR1 as SQVTM and CDR2 as ANQGSEA. The V end lost 5 bases, the J end lost 0 bases, and 8 bases lay between the germline ends. CDR3 length: 12 residues.

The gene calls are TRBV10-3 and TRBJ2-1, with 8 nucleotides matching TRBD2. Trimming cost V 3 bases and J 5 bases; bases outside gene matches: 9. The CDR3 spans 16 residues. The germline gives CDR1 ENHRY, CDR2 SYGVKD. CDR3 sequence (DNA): TGTGCCATCAGTGATCTAAACAGCGGGGGTGACAATGAGCAGTTCTTC. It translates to CAISDLNSGGDNEQFF.

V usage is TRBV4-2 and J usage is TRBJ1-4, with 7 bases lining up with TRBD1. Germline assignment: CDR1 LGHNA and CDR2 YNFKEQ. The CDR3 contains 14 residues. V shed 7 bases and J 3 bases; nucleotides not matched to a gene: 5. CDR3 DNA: TGTGCCAGCACAACCGGGACAGCTAATGAAAAACTGTTTTTT. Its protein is CASTTGTANEKLFF.

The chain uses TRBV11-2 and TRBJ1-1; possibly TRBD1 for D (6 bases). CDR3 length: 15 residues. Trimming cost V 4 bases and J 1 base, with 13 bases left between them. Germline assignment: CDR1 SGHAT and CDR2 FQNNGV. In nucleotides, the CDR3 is TGTGCCAGCAGCTCCTACCGGGACAAGAACACTGAAGCTTTCTTT. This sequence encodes CASSSYRDKNTEAFF. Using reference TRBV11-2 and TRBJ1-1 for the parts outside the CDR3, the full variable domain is EAGVAQSPRYKIIEKRQSVAFWCNPISGHATLYWYQQILGQGPKLLIQFQNNGVVDDSQLPKDRFSAERLKGVDSTLKIQPAKLEDSAVYLCASSSYRDKNTEAFFGQGTRLTVV.

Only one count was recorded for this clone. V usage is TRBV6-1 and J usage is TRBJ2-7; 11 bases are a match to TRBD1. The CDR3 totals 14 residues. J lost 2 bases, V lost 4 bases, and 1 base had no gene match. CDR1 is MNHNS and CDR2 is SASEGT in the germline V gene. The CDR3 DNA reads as TGTGCCAGCAGTGTGGACAGGGGGCCCTACGAGCAGTACTTC. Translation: CASSVDRGPYEQYF.

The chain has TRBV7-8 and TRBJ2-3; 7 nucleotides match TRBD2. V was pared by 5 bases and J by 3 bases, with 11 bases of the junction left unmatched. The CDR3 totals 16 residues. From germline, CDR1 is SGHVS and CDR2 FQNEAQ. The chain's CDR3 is CASSRYSSGPTDTQYF. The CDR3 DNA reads TGTGCCAGCAGCCGATATTCTAGCGGTCCAACAGATACGCAGTATTTT. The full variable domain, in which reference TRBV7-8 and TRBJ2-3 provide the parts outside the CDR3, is GAGVSQSPRYKVAKRGQDVALRCDPISGHVSLFWYQQALGQGPEFLTYFQNEAQLDKSGLPSDRFFAERPEGSVSTLKIQRTQQEDSAVYLCASSRYSSGPTDTQYFGPGTRLTVL.

The CDR3 DNA reads as TGTGCCAGCAGCTCGACTAGCGGGAGGGCCCTCGATGAGCAGTTCTTC. Encoded protein: CASSSTSGRALDEQFF. J is TRBJ2-1 and V is TRBV11-2, with 14 bases lining up with TRBD2. CDR3 length: 16 amino acids. Unmatched junction bases numbered 7, after V lost 4 bases and J lost 8 bases. CDR1 is SGHAT, CDR2 FQNNGV, per germline.